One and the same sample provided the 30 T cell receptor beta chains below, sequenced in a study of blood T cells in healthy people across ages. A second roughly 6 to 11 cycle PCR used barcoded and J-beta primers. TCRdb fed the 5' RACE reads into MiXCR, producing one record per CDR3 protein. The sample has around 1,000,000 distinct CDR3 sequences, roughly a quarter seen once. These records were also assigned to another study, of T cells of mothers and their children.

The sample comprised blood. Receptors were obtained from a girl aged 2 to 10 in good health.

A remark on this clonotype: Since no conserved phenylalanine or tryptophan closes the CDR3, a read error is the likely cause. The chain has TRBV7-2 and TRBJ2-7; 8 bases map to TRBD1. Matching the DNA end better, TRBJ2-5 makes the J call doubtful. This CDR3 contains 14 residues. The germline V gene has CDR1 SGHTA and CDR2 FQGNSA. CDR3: CASSSGQGEETQYL. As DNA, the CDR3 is TGTGCCAGCAGCTCCGGACAGGGCGAAGAGACCCAGTACCTC.

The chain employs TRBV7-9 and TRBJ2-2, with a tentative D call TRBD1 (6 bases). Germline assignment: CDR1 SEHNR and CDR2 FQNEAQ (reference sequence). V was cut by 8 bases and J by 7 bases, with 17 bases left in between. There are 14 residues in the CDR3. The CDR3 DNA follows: TGTGCCAGCGACGGACAGTTCGGGGTCGGGGAGCTGTTTTTT. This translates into CASDGQFGVGELFF.

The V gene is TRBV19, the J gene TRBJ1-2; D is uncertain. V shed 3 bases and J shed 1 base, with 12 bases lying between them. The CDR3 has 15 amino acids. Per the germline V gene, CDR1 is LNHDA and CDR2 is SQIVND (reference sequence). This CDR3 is CASSMESTINYGYTF. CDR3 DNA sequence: TGTGCCAGTAGTATGGAGAGCACAATTAACTATGGCTACACCTTC.

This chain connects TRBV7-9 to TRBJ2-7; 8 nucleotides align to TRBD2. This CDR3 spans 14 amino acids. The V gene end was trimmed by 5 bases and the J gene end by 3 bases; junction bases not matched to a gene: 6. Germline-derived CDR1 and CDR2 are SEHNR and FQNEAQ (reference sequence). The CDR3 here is CASSPLRGDYEQYF. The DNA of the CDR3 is TGTGCCAGCAGCCCCCTGCGGGGGGACTACGAGCAGTACTTC.

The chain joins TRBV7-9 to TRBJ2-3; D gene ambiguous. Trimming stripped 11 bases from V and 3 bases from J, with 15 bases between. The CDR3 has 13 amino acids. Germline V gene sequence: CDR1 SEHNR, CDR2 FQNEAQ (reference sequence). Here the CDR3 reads CAPEKENTDTQYF. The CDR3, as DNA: TGTGCCCCCGAGAAGGAGAATACAGATACGCAGTATTTT.

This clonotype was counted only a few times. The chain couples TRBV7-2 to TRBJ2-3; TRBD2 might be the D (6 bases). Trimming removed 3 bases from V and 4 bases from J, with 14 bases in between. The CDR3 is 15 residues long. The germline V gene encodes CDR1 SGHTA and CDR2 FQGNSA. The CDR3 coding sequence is TGTGCCAGCAGCTTGGCGGGACTCACCGCAGATACGCAGTATTTT. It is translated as CASSLAGLTADTQYF.

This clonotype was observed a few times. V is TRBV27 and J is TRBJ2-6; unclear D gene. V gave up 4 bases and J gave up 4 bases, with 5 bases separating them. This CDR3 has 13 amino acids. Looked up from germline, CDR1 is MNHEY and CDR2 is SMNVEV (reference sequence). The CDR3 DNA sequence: TGTGCCAGCAGTTGGACCGGGGCCAACGTCCTGACTTTC. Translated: CASSWTGANVLTF.

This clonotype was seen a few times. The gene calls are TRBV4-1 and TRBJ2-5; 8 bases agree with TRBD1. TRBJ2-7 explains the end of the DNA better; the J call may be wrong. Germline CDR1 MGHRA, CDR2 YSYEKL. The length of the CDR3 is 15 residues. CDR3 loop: CASSQGTGRSYEQYF. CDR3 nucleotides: TGCGCCAGCAGCCAAGGGACAGGGCGGTCCTACGAGCAGTACTTC.

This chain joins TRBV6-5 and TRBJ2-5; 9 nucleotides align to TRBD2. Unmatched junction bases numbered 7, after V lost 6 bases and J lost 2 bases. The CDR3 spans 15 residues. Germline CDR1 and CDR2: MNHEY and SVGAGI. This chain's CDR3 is CASSVGLAPQETQYF. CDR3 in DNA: TGTGCCAGCAGCGTCGGACTAGCGCCTCAAGAGACCCAGTACTTC.

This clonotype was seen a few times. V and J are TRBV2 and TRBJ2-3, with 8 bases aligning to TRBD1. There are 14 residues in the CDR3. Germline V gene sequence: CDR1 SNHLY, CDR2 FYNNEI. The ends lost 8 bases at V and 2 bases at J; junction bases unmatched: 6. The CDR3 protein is CASPRDRNTDTQYF. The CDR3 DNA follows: TGTGCCAGCCCTCGGGACAGGAACACAGATACGCAGTATTTT.

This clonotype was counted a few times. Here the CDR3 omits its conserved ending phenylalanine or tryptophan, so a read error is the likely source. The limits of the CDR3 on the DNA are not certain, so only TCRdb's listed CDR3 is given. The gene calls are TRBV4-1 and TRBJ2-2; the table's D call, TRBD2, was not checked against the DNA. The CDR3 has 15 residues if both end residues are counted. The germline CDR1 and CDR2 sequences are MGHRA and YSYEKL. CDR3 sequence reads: CASSHPGLNTGEPFI.

CDR3 residues: CASSQDRDHNEQFF. The DNA for the CDR3 is TGTGCCAGCAGCCAAGACAGGGACCACAATGAGCAGTTCTTC. This rearrangement joins TRBV7-8 to TRBJ2-1; 7 bases map to TRBD1. Germline CDR1 SGHVS, CDR2 FQNEAQ. CDR3 length: 14 amino acids. The J segment lost 5 bases and the V segment lost 5 bases, leaving 6 bases of the junction unmatched.

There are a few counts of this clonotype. CDR3 nucleotide sequence: TGTGCCATCAGTGAGTCCCTGGAGGAGGCCAAAAACATTCAGTACTTC. Translated: CAISESLEEAKNIQYF. V gene TRBV10-3 combines with J gene TRBJ2-4, with D tentatively TRBD2 (5 bases). This CDR3 is built from 16 residues. The V and J ends lost 0 bases and 1 base respectively, with 10 bases between them. CDR1 ENHRY and CDR2 SYGVKD come from the germline V gene.

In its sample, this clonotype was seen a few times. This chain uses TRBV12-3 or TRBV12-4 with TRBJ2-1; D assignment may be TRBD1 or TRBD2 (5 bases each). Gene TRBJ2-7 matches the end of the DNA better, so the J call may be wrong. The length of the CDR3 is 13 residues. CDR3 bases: TGTGCCAGCACGGTCGGGGCCAACTACGAGCAGTACTTC. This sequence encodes CASTVGANYEQYF.

CDR3 amino acids: CAISGSVVVAGYEQYF. DNA for the CDR3: TGTGCCATCAGTGGGTCCGTCGTAGTAGCGGGGTACGAGCAGTACTTC. The chain is built from TRBV10-3 and TRBJ2-7; 8 positions match TRBD2. The CDR3 contains 16 residues. The J segment lost 4 bases and the V segment lost 4 bases, leaving 12 bases of the junction unmatched. Germline V lookup: CDR1 ENHRY, CDR2 SYGVKD.

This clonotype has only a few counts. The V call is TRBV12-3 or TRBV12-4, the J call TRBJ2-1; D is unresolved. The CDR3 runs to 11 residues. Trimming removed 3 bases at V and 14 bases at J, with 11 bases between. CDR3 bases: TGTGCCAGCAGTTTTGGACCTCGGAAGTTCTTC. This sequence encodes CASSFGPRKFF.

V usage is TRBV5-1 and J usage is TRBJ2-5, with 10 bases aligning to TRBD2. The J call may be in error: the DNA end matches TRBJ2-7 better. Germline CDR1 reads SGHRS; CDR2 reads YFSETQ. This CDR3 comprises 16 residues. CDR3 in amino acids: CASSYYLAGAAYEQYF. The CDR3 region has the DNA TGCGCCAGCAGCTATTATCTAGCGGGAGCCGCCTACGAGCAGTACTTC.

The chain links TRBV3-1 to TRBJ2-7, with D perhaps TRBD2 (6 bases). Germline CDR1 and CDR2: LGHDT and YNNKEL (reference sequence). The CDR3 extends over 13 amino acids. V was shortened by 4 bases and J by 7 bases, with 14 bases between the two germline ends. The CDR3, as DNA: TGTGCCAGCAGCCCTGACGGGAGAGGAGAGCAGTACTTC. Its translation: CASSPDGRGEQYF.

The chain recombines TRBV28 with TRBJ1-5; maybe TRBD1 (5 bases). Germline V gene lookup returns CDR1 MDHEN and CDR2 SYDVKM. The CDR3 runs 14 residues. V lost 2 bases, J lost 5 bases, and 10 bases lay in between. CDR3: CASSLGGWDQPQHF. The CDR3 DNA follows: TGTGCCAGCAGTTTAGGGGGGTGGGATCAGCCCCAGCATTTT.

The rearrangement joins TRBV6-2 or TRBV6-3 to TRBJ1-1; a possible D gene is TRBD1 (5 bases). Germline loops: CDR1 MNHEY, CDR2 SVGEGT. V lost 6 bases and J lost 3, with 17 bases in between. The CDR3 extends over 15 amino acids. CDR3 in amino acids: CASSRDSYGDTEAFF. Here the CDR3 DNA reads TGTGCCAGCAGCCGCGACAGTTATGGGGACACTGAAGCTTTCTTT.

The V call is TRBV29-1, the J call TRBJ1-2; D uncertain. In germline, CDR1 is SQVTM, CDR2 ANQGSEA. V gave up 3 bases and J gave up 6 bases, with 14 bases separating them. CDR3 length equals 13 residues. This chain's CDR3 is CSVEREAGDGYTF. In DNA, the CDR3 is TGCAGCGTTGAGCGGGAAGCGGGAGATGGCTACACCTTC.

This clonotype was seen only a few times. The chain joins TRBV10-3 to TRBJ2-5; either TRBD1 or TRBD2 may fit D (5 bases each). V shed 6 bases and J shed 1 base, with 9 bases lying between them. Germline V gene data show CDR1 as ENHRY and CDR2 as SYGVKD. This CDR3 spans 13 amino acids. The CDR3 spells CAIRGDGQETQYF. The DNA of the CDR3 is TGTGCCATCAGAGGGGACGGCCAAGAGACCCAGTACTTC.

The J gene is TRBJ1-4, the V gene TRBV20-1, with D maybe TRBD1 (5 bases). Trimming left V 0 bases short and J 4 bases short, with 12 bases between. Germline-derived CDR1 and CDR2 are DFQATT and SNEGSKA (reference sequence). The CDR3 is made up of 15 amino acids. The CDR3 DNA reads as TGCAGTGCTAGAGATCTAGGGACCGGTAATGAAAAACTGTTTTTT. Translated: CSARDLGTGNEKLFF.

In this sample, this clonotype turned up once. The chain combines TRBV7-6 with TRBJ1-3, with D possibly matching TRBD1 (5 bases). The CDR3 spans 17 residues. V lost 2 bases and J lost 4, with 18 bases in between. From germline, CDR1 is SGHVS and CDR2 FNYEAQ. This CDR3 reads CASSLTDGGLGGNTIYF. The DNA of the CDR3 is TGTGCCAGCAGCTTAACCGACGGGGGATTGGGAGGAAACACCATATATTTT.

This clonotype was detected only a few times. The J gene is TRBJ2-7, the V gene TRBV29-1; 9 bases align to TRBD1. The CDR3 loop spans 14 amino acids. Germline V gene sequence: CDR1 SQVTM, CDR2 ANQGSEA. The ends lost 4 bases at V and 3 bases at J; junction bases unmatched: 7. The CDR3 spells CSVVAGTGIYEQYF. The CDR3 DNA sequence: TGCAGCGTTGTCGCCGGGACAGGGATCTACGAGCAGTACTTC.

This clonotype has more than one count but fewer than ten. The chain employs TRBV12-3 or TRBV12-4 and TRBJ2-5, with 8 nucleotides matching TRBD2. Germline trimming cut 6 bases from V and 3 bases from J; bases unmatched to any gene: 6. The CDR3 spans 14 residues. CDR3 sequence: CASRHSGIEETQYF. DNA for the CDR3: TGTGCCAGCAGACATAGCGGGATTGAAGAGACCCAGTACTTC.

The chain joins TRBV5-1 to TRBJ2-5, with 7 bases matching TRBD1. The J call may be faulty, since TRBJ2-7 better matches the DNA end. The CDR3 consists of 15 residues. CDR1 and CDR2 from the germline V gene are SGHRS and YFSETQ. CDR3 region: CASSPQGPLFNEQYF. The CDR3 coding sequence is TGCGCCAGCAGCCCACAGGGGCCCTTATTCAACGAGCAGTACTTC.

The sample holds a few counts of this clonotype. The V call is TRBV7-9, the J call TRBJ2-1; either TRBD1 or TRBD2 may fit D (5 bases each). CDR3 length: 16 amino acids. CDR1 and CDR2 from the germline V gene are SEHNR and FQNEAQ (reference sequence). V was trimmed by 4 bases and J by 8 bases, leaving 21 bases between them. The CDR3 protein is CASSSGARRDGDEQFF. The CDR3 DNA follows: TGTGCCAGCAGCTCCGGTGCCCGCCGGGACGGCGATGAGCAGTTCTTC.

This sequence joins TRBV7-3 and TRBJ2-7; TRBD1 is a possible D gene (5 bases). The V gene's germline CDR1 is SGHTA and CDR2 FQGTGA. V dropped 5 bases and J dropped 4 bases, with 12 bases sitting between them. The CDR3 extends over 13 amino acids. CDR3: CASSRTQGYEQYF. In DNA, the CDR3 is TGTGCCAGCAGCCGAACCCAGGGTTACGAGCAGTACTTC.

The CDR3: CSVSTGTSGGNEQFF. The DNA of the CDR3 is TGCAGCGTTTCAACCGGGACTAGCGGGGGCAATGAGCAGTTCTTC. V gene TRBV29-1 combines with J gene TRBJ2-1; TRBD2 matches at 14 bases. The CDR3 sequence is 15 residues long. CDR1 SQVTM and CDR2 ANQGSEA come from the germline V gene. Losses at the gene ends were 5 bases for V and 6 bases for J; bases not matched to a gene: 6.